This TCR beta chain was profiled in a study of regulatory T cells in long-lasting Graves disease. Whole-study results and caveats: Segments TRBV28, TRBJ1-2 and TRBJ2-5 showed preferential usage in persistent disease.

The CDR3 covers 15 residues. The germline CDR1 and CDR2 sequences are SGHAT and FQNNGV. With 5 bases clipped from V and 5 bases from J, the junction kept 7 bases outside the gene matches. This clonotype was counted only a few times. Its antigen remains unidentified. Sample time point: persistent/refractory GD, antithyroid drugs over 5 years with positive TRAb. The TCR library was prepared using RNA isolated from PBMCs. In this cohort, patients came from an endocrinology department located in Xi'an, China. In building TCR beta libraries, iRepertoire HTBI primers were used together with Arm-PCR of CDR3 regions. TCRdb itself ran the multiplex PCR reads through MiXCR, one entry per CDR3 protein. The sample gives 300,000 to 350,000 distinct CDR3 sequences, about 20% of which show up once; over 25% is in the top ten.

This sequence was found in a female donor with Graves disease. The gene calls are TRBV11-2 and TRBJ2-5, with 11 bases that match TRBD2. Sequencing used peripheral blood mononuclear cells (PBMCs), obtained when the disease was refractory, from a patient treated with antithyroid drugs. The CDR3 region has the DNA TGTGCCAGCAGCATTCTAGCGGGAGGTCTGGAGACCCAGTACTTC. Amino acids: CASSILAGGLETQYF.